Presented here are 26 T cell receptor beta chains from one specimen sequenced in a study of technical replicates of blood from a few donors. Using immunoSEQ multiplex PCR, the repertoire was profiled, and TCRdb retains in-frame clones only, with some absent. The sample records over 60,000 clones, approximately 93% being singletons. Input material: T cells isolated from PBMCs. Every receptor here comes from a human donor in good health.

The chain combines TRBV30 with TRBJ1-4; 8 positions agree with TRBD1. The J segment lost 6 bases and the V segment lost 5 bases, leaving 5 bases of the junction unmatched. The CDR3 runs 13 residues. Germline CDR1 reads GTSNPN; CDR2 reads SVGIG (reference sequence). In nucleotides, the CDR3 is TGTGCCTGGGAACGGGACAGGCATGAAAAACTGTTTTTT. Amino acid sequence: CAWERDRHEKLFF.

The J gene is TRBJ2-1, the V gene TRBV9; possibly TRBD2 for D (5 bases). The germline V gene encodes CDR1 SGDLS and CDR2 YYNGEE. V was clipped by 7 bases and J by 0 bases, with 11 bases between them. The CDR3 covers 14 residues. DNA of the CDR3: TGTGCCAGCTCCCTGGGGAGCTCCTACAATGAGCAGTTCTTC. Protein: CASSLGSSYNEQFF.

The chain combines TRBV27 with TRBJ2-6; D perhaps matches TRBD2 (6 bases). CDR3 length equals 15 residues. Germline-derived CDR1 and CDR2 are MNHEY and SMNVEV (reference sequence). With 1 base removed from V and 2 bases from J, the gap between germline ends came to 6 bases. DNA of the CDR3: TGTGCCAGCAGTTTATGGGGGGCTGGGGCCAACGTCCTGACTTTC. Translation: CASSLWGAGANVLTF. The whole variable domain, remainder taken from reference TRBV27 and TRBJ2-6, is EAQVTQNPRYLITVTGKKLTVTCSQNMNHEYMSWYRQDPGLGLRQIYYSMNVEVTDKGDVPEGYKVSRKEKRNFPLILESPSPNQTSLYFCASSLWGAGANVLTFGAGSRLTVL.

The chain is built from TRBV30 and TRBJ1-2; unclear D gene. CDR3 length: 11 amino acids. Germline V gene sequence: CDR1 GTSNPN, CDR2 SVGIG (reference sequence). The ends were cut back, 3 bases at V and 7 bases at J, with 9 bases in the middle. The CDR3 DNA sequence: TGTGCCTGGAGCCACGGGGTTGGCTACACCTTC. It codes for CAWSHGVGYTF.

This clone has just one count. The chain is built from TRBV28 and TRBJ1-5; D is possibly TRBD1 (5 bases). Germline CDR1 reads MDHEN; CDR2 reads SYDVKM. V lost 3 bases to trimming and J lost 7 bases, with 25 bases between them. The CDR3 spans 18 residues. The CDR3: CASSFGRVGQERMQPQHF. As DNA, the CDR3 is TGTGCCAGCAGTTTTGGGAGGGTGGGGCAGGAGAGGATGCAGCCCCAGCATTTT.

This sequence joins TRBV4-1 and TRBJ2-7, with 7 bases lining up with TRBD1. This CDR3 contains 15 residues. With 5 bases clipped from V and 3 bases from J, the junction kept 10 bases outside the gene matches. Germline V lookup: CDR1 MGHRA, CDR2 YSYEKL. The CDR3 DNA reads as TGCGCCAGCAGCTCATATAAGGGACAGAACTACGAGCAGTACTTC. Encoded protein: CASSSYKGQNYEQYF.

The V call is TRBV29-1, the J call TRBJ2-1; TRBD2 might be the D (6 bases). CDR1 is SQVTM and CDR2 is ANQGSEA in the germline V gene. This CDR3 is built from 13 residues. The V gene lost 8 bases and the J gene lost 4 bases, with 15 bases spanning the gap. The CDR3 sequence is CSSGGLDYNEQFF. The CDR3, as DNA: TGCAGCTCTGGGGGACTGGATTACAATGAGCAGTTCTTC.

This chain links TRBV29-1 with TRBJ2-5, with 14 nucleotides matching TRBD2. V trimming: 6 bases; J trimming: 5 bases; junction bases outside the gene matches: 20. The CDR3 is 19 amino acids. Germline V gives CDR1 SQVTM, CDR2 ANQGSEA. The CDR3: CSVWVIRRLAGGIGETQYF. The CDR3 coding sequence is TGCAGCGTATGGGTTATCAGGAGACTAGCGGGAGGGATAGGGGAGACCCAGTACTTC.

The CDR3 region has the DNA TGTGCCAGTAGAAACAGACAGGGTGCGACTGAAGCTTTCTTT. Translated, it gives CASRNRQGATEAFF. The chain joins TRBV19 to TRBJ1-1; 7 bases fit TRBD1. CDR3 length: 14 amino acids. The V gene end was trimmed by 6 bases and the J gene end by 5 bases; junction bases not matched to a gene: 9. Germline CDR1 reads LNHDA; CDR2 reads SQIVND (reference sequence).

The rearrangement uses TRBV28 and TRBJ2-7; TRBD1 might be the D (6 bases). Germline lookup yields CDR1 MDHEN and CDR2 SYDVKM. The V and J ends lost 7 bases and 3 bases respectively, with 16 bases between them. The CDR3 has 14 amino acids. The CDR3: CASNSGTPSYEQYF. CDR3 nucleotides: TGTGCCAGCAATTCCGGGACACCTAGCTACGAGCAGTACTTC.

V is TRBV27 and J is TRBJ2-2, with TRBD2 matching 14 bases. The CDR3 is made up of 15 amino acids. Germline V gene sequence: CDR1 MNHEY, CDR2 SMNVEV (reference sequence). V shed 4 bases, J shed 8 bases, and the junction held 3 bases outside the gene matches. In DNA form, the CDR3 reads TGTGCCAGCAGTTCCGGGACTAGCGGGAGTGGGGAGCTGTTTTTT. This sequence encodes CASSSGTSGSGELFF.

CDR3 protein: CASSSKPRGRSEKLFF. Written as DNA, the CDR3 is TGCGCCAGCAGCTCAAAGCCTCGGGGTCGAAGCGAAAAACTGTTTTTT. The chain recombines TRBV4-1 with TRBJ1-4; no reliable D call. Trimming pared 5 bases from V and 8 bases from J, leaving 21 bases between. The CDR3 runs 16 residues. Germline V gene data show CDR1 as MGHRA and CDR2 as YSYEKL.

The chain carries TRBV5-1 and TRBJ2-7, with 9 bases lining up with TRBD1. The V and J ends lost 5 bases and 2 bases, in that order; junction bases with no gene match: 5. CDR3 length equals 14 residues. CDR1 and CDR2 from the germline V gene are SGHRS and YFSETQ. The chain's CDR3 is CASRKTGGTYEQYF. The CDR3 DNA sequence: TGCGCCAGCAGAAAGACAGGGGGGACCTACGAGCAGTACTTC.

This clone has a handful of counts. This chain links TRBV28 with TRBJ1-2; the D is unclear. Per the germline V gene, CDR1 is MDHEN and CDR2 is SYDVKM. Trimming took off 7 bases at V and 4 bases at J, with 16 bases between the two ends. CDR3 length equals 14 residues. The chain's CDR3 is CASITSGSIYGYTF. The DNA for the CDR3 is TGTGCCAGCATCACTTCAGGCAGCATCTATGGCTACACCTTC.

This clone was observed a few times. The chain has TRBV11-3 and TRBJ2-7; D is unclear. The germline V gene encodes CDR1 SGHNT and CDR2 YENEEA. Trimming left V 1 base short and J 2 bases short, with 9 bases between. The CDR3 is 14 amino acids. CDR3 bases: TGTGCCAGCAGCTTAGGAGCAGGTACCTACGAGCAGTACTTC. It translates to CASSLGAGTYEQYF.

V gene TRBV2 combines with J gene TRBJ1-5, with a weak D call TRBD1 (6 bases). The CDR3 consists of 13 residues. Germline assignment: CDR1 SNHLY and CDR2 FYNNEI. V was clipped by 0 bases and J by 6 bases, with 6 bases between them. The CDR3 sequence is CASSEAQGQPQHF. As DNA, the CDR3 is TGTGCCAGCAGTGAAGCACAGGGTCAGCCCCAGCATTTT.

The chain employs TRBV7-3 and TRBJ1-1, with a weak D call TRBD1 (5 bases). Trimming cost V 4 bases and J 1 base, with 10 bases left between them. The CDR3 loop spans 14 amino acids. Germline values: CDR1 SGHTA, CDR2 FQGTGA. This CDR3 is CASSYPGQNTEAFF. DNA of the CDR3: TGTGCCAGCAGCTACCCCGGACAGAACACTGAAGCTTTCTTT.

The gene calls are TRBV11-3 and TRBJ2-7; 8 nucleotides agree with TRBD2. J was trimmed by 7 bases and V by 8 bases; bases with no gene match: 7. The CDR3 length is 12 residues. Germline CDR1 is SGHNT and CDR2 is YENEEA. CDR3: CASAPRGGEQYF. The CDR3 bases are TGTGCCAGCGCCCCTCGGGGGGGGGAGCAGTACTTC.

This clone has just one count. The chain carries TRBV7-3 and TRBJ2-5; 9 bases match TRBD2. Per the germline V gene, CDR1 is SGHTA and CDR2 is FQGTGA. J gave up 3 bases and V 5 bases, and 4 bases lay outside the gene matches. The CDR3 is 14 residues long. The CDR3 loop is CASSTGTSKETQYF. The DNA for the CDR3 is TGTGCCAGCAGCACCGGGACTAGCAAAGAGACCCAGTACTTC.

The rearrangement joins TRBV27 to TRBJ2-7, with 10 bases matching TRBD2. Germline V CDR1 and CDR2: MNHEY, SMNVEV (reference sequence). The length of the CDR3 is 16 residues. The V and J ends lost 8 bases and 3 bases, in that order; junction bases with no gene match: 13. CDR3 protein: CASGGASGSSGYEQYF. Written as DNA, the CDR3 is TGTGCCAGCGGTGGAGCTAGCGGGAGTTCAGGCTACGAGCAGTACTTC.

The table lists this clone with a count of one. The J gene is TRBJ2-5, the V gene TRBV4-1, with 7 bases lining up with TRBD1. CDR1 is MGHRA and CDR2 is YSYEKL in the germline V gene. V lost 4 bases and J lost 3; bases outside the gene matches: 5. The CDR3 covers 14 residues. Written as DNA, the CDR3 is TGCGCCAGCAGCCCTCGGACAGGAGAAGAGACCCAGTACTTC. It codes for CASSPRTGEETQYF.

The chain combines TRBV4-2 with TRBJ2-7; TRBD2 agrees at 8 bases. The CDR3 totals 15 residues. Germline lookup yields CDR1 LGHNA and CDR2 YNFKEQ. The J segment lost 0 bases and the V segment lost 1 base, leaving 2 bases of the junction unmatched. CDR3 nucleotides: TGTGCCAGCAGCCAAGGACTAGCGAGCTCCTACGAGCAGTACTTC. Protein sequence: CASSQGLASSYEQYF.

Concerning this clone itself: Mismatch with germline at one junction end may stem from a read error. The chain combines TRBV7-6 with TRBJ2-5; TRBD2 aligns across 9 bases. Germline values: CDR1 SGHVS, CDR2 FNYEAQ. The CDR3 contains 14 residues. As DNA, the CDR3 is TGTGCCAGCAGGTTAGCGGGAGATCGAGAGACCCAGTACTTC. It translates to CASRLAGDRETQYF.

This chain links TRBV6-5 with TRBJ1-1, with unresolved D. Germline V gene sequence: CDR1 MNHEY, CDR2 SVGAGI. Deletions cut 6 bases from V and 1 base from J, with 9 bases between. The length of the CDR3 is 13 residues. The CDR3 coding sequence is TGTGCCAGCAGAAGAGGCCGGAACACTGAAGCTTTCTTT. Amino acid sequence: CASRRGRNTEAFF.

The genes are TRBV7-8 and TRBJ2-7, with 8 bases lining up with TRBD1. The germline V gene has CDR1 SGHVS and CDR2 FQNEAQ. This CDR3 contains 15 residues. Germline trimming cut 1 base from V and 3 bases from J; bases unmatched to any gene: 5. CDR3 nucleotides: TGTGCCAGCAGCTTAGTCCCAGGGGGCGGCTACGAGCAGTACTTC. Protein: CASSLVPGGGYEQYF.

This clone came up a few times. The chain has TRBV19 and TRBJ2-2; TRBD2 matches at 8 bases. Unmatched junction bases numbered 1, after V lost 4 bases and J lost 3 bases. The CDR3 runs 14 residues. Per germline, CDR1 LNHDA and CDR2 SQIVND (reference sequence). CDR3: CASSRRGDTGELFF. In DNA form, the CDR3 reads TGTGCCAGTAGTAGGCGGGGGGACACCGGGGAGCTGTTTTTT.